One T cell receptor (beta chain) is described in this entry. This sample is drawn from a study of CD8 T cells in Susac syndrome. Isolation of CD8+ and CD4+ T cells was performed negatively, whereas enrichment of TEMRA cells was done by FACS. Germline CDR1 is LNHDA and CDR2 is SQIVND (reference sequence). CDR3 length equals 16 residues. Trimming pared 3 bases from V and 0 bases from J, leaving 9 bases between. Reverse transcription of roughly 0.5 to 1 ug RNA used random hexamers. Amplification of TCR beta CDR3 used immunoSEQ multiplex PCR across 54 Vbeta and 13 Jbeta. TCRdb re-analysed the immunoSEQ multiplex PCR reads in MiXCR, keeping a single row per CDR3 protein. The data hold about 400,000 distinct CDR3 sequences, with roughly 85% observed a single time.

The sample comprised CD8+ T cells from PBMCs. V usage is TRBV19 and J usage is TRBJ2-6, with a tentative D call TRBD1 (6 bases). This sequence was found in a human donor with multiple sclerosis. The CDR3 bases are TGTGCCAGTAGTATGACAGGCAGCTCTGGGGCCAACGTCCTGACTTTC. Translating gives CASSMTGSSGANVLTF.